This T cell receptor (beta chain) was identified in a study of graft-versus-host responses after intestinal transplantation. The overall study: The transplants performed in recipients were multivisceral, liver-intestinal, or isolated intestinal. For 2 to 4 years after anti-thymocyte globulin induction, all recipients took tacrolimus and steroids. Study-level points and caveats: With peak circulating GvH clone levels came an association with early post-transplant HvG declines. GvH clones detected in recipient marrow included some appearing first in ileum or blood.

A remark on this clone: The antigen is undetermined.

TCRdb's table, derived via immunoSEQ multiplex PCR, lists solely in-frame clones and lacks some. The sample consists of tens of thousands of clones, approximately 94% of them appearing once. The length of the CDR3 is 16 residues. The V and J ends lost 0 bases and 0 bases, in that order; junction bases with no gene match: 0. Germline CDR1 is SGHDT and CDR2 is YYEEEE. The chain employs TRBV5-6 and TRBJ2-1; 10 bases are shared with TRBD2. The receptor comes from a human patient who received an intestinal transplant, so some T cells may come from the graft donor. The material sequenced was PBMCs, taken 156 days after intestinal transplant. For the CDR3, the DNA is TGTGCCAGCAGCTTGGGACTAGCGGGCTCCTACAATGAGCAGTTCTTC. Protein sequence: CASSLGLAGSYNEQFF.